This T cell receptor (beta chain) was identified in a study of blood T cell repertoires in COVID-19. Overall study: Collection of acute and convalescent COVID-19 samples took place in the United States, Italy and Spain.

The length of the CDR3 is 15 residues. With 4 bases clipped from V and 2 bases from J, the junction kept 6 bases outside the gene matches. Germline V CDR1 and CDR2: KGHSH, LQKENI. TCRdb keeps only in-frame clones here, not all; method: immunoSEQ multiplex PCR. The table has 250,000 to 350,000 clones, around 90% seen once. This sequence originates from a woman aged 40 to 49 who had recovered from COVID-19. The chain uses TRBV18 and TRBJ2-7, with 9 bases matching TRBD1. Sequenced input: peripheral blood. The CDR3 nucleotides are TGTGCCAGCTCACGACCGGGACAGGGAACCTACGAGCAGTACTTC. Residues: CASSRPGQGTYEQYF.